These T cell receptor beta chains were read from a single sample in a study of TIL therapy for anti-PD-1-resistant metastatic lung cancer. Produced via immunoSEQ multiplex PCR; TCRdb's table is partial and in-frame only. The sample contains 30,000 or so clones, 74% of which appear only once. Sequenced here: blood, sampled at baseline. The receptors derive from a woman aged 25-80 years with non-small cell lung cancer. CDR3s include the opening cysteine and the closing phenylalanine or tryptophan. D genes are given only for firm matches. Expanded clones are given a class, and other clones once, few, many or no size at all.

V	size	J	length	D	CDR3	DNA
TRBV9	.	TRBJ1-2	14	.	CASSVAQGRNGYTF	TGTGCCAGCAGCGTAGCACAGGGAAGGAATGGCTACACCTTC
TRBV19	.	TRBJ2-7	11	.	CASRGEDEQYF	TGTGCCAGTAGAGGGGAGGACGAGCAGTACTTC
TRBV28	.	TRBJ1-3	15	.	CASSLSAGFGNTIYF	TGTGCCAGCAGTTTATCAGCAGGGTTTGGAAACACCATATATTTT
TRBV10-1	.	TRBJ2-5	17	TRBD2	CASSEGLAGELRETQYF	TGCGCCAGCAGTGAAGGACTAGCGGGCGAGTTACGAGAGACCCAGTACTTC
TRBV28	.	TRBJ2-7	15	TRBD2	CASSGASGSRYEQYF	TGTGCCAGCAGTGGAGCTAGCGGATCTCGCTACGAGCAGTACTTC
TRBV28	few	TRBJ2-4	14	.	CASSFGGDRNIQYF	TGTGCCAGCAGTTTCGGGGGAGACAGGAACATTCAGTACTTC
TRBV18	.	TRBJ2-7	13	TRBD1	CASSPQQGSEQYF	TGTGCCAGCTCCCCGCAACAGGGGTCCGAGCAGTACTTC
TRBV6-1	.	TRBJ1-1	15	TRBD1	CASSVEGARNTEAFF	TGTGCCAGCAGTGTCGAGGGGGCCAGGAACACTGAAGCTTTCTTT
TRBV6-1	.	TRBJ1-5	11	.	CASTDDVPQHF	TGTGCCAGCACAGACGATGTGCCCCAGCATTTT
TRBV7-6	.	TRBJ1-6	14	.	CASAGWTKNSPLHF	TGTGCCAGCGCCGGATGGACAAAGAATTCACCCCTCCACTTT
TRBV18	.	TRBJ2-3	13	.	CASSQDVRDTQYF	TGTGCCAGCTCACAGGACGTAAGAGATACGCAGTATTTT
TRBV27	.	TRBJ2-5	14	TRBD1	CASSPTGARETQYF	TGTGCCAGCAGTCCGACAGGGGCTAGGGAGACCCAGTACTTC
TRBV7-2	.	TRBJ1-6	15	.	CASSVDRPGNSPLHF	TGTGCCAGCAGCGTAGACAGGCCTGGGAATTCACCCCTCCACTTT
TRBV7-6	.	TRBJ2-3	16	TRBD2	CASSSPPPSGSDTQYF	TGTGCCAGCAGCTCCCCCCCTCCTAGCGGCTCAGATACGCAGTATTTT
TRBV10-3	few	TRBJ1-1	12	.	CAISVEGIEAFF	TGTGCCATCAGTGTCGAGGGGATTGAAGCTTTCTTT
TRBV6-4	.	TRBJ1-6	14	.	CASRAGTNHSPLHF	TGTGCCAGCAGAGCCGGGACGAATCATTCACCCCTCCACTTT
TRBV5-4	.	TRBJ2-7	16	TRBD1	CASSTLLQGAQYEQYF	TGTGCCAGCAGCACCTTATTACAGGGGGCGCAATACGAGCAGTACTTC
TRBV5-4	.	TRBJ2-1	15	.	CASSADLSSYNEQFF	TGTGCCAGCTCGGCCGATCTATCCTCCTACAATGAGCAGTTCTTC
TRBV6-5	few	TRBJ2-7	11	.	CASGQGYEQYF	TGTGCCAGCGGGCAGGGGTACGAGCAGTACTTC
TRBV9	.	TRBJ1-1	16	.	CASSVQPGWGNTEAFF	TGTGCCAGCAGCGTCCAACCCGGGTGGGGTAACACTGAAGCTTTCTTT
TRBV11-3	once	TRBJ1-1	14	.	CASSLRGSNTEAFF	TGTGCCAGCAGCTTAAGGGGATCGAACACTGAAGCTTTCTTT
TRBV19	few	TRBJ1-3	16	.	CASSIWGASSGNTIYF	TGTGCCAGTAGTATCTGGGGGGCGAGTTCTGGAAACACCATATATTTT
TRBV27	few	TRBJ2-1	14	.	CASSRVAAYNEQFF	TGTGCCAGCAGTAGGGTAGCGGCATACAATGAGCAGTTCTTC